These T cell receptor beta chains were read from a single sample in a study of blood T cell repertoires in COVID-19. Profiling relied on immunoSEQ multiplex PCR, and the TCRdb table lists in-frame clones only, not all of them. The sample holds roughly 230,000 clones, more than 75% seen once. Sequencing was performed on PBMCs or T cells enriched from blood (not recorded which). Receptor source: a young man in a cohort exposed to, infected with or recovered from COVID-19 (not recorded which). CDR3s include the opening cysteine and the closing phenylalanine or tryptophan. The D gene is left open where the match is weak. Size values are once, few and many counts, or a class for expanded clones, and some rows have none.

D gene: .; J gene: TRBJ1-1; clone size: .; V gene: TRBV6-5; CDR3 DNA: TGTGCCAGCAGTTACTCGAGAGTGAACACTGAAGCTTTCTTT; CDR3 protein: CASSYSRVNTEAFF
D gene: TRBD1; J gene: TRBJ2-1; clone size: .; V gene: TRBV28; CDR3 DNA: TGTGCCAGCAGCCTGACAGGGGTTAGCTCCTACAATGAGCAGTTCTTC; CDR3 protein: CASSLTGVSSYNEQFF
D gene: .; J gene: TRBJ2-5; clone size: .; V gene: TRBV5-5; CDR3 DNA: TGTGCCAGCAGCTTGCGGCAGGGTATCTCAGAGACCCAGTACTTC; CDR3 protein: CASSLRQGISETQYF
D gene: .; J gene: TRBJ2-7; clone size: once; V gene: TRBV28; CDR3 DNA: TGTGCCAGCGTGGGTCAGGTTAAGTCCTACGAGCAGTACTTC; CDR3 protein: CASVGQVKSYEQYF
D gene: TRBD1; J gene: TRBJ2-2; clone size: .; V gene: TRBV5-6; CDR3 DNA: TGTGCCAGCAGCTTGTACGGACAGGGTGCCACCGGGGAGCTGTTTTTT; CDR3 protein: CASSLYGQGATGELFF
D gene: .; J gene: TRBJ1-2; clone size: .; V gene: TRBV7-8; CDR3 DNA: TGTGCCAGCAGCTTAGTCGGGGTGCGAGGCTACACCTTC; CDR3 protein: CASSLVGVRGYTF
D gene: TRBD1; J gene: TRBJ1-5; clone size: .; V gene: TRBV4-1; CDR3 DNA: TGCGCCAGCAGCCAACGGGACAGAAATCAGCCCCAGCATTTT; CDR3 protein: CASSQRDRNQPQHF
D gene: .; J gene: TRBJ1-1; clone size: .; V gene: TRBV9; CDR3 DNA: TGTGCCAGCAGCGTAGGTGAGGGGACTTTAGCGCACACTGAAGCTTTCTTT; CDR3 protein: CASSVGEGTLAHTEAFF
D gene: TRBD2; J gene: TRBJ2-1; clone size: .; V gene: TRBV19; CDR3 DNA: TGTGCCAGTAGTATGAAGATAGCGGGGACCTACAATGAGCAGTTCTTC; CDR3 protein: CASSMKIAGTYNEQFF
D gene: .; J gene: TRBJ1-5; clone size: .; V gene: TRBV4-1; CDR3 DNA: TGCGCCAGCAGCCCCGACAGGACCAATCAGCCCCAGCATTTT; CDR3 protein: CASSPDRTNQPQHF
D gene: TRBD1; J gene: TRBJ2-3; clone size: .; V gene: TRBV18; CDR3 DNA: TGTGCCAGCTCTCCACAGGGGTTAGCAGATACGCAGTATTTT; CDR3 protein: CASSPQGLADTQYF
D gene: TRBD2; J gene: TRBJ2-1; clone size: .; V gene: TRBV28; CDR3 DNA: TGTGCCAGCAGTTTATCTAGCGGGTCCGATGAGCAGTTCTTC; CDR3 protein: CASSLSSGSDEQFF
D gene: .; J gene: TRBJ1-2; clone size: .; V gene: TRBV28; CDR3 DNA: TGTGCCAGCAGTTTGGAGTTGGACGGGATCTATGGCTACACCTTC; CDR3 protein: CASSLELDGIYGYTF
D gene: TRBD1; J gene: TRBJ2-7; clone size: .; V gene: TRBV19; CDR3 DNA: TGTGCCAGTAGTATTAGGGCAGGGGGCGAGAGCTCCTACGAGCAGTACTTC; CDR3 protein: CASSIRAGGESSYEQYF
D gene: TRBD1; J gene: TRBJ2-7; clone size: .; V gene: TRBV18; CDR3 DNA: TGTGCCAGCTCATTAACAGGGGACTCCTACGAGCAGTACTTC; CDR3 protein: CASSLTGDSYEQYF
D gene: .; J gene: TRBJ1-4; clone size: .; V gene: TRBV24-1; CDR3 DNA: TGTGCCACCCGCGGGGCGGGGAGTGAAAAACTGTTTTTT; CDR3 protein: CATRGAGSEKLFF
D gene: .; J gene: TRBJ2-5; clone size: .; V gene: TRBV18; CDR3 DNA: TGTGCCAGCTCAGAGTTCGCAGAGACCCAGTACTTC; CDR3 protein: CASSEFAETQYF
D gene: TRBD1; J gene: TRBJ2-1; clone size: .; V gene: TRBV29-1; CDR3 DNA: TGCAGCGTTGAAGATACAAGGGACAGGGCATGGGGGAATGAGCAGTTCTTC; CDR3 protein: CSVEDTRDRAWGNEQFF
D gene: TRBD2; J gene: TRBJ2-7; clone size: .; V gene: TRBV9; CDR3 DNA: TGTGCCAGCAGCGTAGGGGGTAGCGGGAGCGAGCAGTACTTC; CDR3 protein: CASSVGGSGSEQYF
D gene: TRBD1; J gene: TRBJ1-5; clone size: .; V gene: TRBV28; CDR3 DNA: TGTGCCAGCAGTTTCGGACAGGCTTCGAATCAGCCCCAGCATTTT; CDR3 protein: CASSFGQASNQPQHF
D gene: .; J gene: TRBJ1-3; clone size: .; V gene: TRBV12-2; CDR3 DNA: TGTGCAAGTCGCTTGGGCAGGGGGCGCAGAAACACCATATATTTT; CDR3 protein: CASRLGRGRRNTIYF
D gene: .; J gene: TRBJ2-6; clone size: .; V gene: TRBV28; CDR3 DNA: TGTGCCAGCAGTTTATGGACAACTGCACCTTCTGGGGCCAACGTCCTGACTTTC; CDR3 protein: CASSLWTTAPSGANVLTF
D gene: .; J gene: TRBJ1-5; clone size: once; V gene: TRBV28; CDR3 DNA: TGTGCCAGCAGTTGGTTACAGGGTGATAGCAATCAGCCCCAGCATTTT; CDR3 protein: CASSWLQGDSNQPQHF
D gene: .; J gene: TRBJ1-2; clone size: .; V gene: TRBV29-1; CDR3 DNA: TGCAGCGTCCAAGGGGGTTATGGCTACACCTTC; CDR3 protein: CSVQGGYGYTF
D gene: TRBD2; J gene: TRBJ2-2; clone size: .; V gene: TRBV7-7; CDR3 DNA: TGTGCTAGCAGCCCCCGACAAGGCGGGAGTCCCACCGGGGAGCTGTTTTTT; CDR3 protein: CASSPRQGGSPTGELFF
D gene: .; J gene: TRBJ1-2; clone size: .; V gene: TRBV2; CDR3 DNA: TGTGCCAGCAATGGAGGGGTCTCTGGCTACACCTTC; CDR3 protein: CASNGGVSGYTF
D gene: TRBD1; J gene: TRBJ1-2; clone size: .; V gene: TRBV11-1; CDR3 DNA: TGTGCCAGCAGCTTCTCAGGAGGGGGCGGTCAGAATGGCTACACCTTC; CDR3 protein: CASSFSGGGGQNGYTF
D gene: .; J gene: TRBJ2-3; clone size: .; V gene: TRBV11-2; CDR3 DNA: TGTGCCAGCAGCTTAATGTCTAGGAAAACAGATACGCAGTATTTT; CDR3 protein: CASSLMSRKTDTQYF
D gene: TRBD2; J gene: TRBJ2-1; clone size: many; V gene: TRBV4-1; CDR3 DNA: TGCGCCAGCAGCCCTAGCGGGATAGTGCGGAATGAGCAGTTCTTC; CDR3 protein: CASSPSGIVRNEQFF
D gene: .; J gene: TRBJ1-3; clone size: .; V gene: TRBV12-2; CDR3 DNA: TGTGCAAGTCGCTCCCGGTCCCCCCCAGGCTCTGGAAACACCATATATTTT; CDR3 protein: CASRSRSPPGSGNTIYF
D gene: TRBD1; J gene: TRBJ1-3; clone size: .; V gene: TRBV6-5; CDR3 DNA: TGTGCCAGCAGTTTGGACAGGAGCTCTGGAAACACCATATATTTT; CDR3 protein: CASSLDRSSGNTIYF
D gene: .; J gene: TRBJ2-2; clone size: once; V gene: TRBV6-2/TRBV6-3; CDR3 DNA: TGTGCCAGCAGTACCCGGTCCAGGTGGAAGACCGGGGAGCTGTTTTTT; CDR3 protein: CASSTRSRWKTGELFF
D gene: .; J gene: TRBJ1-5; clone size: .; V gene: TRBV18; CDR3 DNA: TGTGCCAGCTCACCTACAGGGATGAATCAGCCCCAGCATTTT; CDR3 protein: CASSPTGMNQPQHF
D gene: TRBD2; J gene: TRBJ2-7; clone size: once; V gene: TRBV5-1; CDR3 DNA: TGCGCCAGCAGCTTGGAGGCTAGCGGGAGCGGCTGGGGCTACGAGCAGTACTTC; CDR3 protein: CASSLEASGSGWGYEQYF
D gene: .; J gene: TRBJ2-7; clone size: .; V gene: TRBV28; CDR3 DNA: TGTGCCAGCAGCAGGCCCCAGAATCCCTACGAGCAGTACTTC; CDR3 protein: CASSRPQNPYEQYF
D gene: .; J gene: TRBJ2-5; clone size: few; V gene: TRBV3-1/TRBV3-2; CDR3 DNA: TGTGCCAGCAGCCAAGAAAAACAGGGACCAGAGACCCAGTACTTC; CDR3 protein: CASSQEKQGPETQYF
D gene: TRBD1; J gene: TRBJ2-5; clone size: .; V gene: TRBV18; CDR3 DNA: TGTGCCAGCTCAGCGGGACAGGGGGCTGTTGAGACCCAGTACTTC; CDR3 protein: CASSAGQGAVETQYF
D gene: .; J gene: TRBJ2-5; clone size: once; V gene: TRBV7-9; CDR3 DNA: TGTGCCAGCAGCTTAGGGGCTTATTCGCAGGAGACCCAGTACTTC; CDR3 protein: CASSLGAYSQETQYF